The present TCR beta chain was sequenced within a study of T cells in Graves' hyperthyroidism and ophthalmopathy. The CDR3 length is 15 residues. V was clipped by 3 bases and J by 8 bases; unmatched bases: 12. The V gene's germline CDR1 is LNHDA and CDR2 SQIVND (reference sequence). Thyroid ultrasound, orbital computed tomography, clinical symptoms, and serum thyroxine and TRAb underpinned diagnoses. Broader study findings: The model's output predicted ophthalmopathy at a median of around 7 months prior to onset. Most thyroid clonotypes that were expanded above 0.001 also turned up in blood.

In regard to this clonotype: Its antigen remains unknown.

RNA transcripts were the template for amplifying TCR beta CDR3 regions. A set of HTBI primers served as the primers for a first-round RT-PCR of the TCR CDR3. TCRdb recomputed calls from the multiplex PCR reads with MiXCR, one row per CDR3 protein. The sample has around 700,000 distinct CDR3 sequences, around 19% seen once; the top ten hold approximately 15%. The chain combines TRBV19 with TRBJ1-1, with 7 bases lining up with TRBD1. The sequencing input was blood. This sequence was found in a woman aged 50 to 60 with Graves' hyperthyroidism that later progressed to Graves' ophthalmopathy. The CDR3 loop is CASSILGTEGSEAFF. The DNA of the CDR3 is TGTGCCAGTAGTATCCTCGGGACAGAGGGCTCCGAAGCTTTCTTT.